This TCR beta chain was observed in a study of blood T cell repertoires in COVID-19. About the research overall: Italy, Spain and the United States were the sources of the convalescent and acute COVID-19 samples.

Sequenced by immunoSEQ multiplex PCR; TCRdb stores in-frame clones only, minus some. The data contain just over 300,000 clones, 80% to 90% of them singletons. The CDR3 totals 16 residues. The junction had 7 bases not matched to a gene; V was cut back by 4 bases and J by 0 bases. CDR1 SGHRS and CDR2 YFSETQ come from the germline V gene. This sequence was found in a man aged 25-45 years who had recovered from COVID-19. Sequenced sample: PBMCs or T cells enriched from blood (not recorded which). V gene TRBV5-1 combines with J gene TRBJ2-7; 10 bases fit TRBD1. The CDR3 DNA sequence: TGCGCCAGCAGCGTGGGGAGGACAGGGGGCTCCTACGAGCAGTACTTC. Protein product: CASSVGRTGGSYEQYF.